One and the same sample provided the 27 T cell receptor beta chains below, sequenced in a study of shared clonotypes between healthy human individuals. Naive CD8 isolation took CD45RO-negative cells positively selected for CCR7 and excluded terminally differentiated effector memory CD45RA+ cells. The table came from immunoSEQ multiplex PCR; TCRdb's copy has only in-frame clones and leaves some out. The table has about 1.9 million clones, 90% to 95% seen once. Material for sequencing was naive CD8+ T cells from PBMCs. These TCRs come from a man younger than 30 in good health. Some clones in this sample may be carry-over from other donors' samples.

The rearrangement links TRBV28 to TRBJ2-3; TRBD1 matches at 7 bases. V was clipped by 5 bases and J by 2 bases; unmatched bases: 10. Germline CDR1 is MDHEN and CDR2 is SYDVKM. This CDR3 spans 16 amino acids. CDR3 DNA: TGTGCCAGCAGTACTGACAGGGAAATTCACACAGATACGCAGTATTTT. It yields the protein CASSTDREIHTDTQYF.

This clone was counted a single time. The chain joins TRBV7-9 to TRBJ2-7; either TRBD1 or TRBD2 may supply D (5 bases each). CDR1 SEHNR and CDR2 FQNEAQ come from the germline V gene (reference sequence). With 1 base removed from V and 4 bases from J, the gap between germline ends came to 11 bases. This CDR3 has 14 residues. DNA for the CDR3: TGTGCCAGCAGCTTAGATGGGACGCCTTACGAGCAGTACTTC. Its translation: CASSLDGTPYEQYF.

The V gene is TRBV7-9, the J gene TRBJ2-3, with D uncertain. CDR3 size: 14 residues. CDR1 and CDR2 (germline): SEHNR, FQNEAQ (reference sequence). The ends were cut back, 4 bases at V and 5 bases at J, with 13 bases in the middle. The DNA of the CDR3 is TGTGCCAGCAGCTCCGCCCAGTCCCAAGATACGCAGTATTTT. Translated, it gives CASSSAQSQDTQYF.

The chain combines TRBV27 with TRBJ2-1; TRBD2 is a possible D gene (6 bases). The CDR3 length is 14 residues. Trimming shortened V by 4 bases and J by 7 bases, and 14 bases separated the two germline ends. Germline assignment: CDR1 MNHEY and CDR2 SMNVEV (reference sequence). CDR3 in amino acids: CASSSQWGVNEQFF. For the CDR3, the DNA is TGTGCCAGCAGTTCCCAATGGGGGGTGAATGAGCAGTTCTTC.

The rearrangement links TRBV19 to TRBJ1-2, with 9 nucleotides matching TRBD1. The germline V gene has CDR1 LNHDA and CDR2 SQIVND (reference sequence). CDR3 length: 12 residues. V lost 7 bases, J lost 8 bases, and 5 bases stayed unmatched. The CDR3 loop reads CASTTGGRGYTF. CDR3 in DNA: TGTGCCAGTACAACAGGGGGCAGAGGCTACACCTTC. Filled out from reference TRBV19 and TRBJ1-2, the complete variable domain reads DGGITQSPKYLFRKEGQNVTLSCEQNLNHDAMYWYRQDPGQGLRLIYYSQIVNDFQKGDIAEGYSVSREKKESFPLTVTSAQKNPTAFYLCASTTGGRGYTFGSGTRLTVV.

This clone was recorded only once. The CDR3 here is CASSLSLAGSNEQFF. DNA of the CDR3: TGTGCCAGCAGCTTAAGTCTAGCGGGATCGAATGAGCAGTTCTTC. The rearrangement links TRBV7-9 to TRBJ2-1, with 9 bases fitting TRBD2. CDR3 size: 15 residues. V was clipped by 2 bases and J by 7 bases; unmatched bases: 6. Per the germline V gene, CDR1 is SEHNR and CDR2 is FQNEAQ (reference sequence).

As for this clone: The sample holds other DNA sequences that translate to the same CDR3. The CDR3 spells CASSIGREAFF. CDR3 nucleotides: TGTGCCAGTAGTATTGGGAGGGAAGCTTTCTTT. V and J are TRBV19 and TRBJ1-1; D gene uncertain. From germline, CDR1 is LNHDA and CDR2 SQIVND (reference sequence). The ends were cut back, 3 bases at V and 8 bases at J, with 7 bases in the middle. This CDR3 has 11 residues.

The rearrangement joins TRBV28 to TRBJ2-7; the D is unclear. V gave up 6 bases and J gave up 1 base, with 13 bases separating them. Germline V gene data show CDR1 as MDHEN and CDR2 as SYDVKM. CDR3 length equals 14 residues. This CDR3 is CASSFQVRSYEQYF. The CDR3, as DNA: TGTGCCAGCAGCTTCCAGGTGAGGTCCTACGAGCAGTACTTC.

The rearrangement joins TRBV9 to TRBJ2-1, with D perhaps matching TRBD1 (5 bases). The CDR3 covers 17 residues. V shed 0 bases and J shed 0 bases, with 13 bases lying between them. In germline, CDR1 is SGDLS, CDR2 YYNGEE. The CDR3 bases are TGTGCCAGCAGCGTAGGGGGCAGCCTATCCTCCTACAATGAGCAGTTCTTC. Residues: CASSVGGSLSSYNEQFF.

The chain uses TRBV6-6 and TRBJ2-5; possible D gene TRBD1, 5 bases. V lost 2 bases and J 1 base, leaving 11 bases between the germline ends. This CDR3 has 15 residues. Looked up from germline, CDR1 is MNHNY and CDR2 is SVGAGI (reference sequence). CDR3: CASSYVGARQETQYF. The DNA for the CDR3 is TGTGCCAGCAGTTACGTAGGGGCCCGCCAAGAGACCCAGTACTTC.

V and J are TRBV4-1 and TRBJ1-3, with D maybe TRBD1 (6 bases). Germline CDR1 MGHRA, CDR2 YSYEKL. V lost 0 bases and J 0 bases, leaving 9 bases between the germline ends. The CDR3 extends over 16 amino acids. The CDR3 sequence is CASSQDGTRSGNTIYF. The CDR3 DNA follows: TGCGCCAGCAGCCAAGATGGGACACGCTCTGGAAACACCATATATTTT.

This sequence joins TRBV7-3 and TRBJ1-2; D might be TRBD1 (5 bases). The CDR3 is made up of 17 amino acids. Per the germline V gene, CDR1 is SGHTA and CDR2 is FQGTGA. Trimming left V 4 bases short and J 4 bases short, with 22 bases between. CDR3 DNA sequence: TGTGCCAGCAGCTCTAGGGCAGGGTGGAGTGAGGGCTATGGCTACACCTTC. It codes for CASSSRAGWSEGYGYTF.

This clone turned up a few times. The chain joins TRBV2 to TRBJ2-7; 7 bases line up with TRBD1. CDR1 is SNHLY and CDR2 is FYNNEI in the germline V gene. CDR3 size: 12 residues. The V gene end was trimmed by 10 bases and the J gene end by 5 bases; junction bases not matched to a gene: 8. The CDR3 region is CATFGTVDEQYF. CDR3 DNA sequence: TGTGCCACCTTTGGGACAGTTGACGAGCAGTACTTC. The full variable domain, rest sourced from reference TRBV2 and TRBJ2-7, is EPEVTQTPSHQVTQMGQEVILRCVPISNHLYFYWYRQILGQKVEFLVSFYNNEISEKSEIFDDQFSVERPDGSNFTLKIRSTKLEDSAMYFCATFGTVDEQYFGPGTRLTVT.

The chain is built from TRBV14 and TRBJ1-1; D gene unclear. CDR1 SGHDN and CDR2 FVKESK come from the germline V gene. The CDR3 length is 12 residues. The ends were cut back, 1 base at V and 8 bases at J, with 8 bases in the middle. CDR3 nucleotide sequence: TGTGCCAGCAGCCAAGGGCGGAAAGAAGCTTTCTTT. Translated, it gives CASSQGRKEAFF. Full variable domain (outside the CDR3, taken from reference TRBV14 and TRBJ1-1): EAGVTQFPSHSVIEKGQTVTLRCDPISGHDNLYWYRRVMGKEIKFLLHFVKESKQDESGMPNNRFLAERTGGTYSTLKVQPAELEDSGVYFCASSQGRKEAFFGQGTRLTVV.

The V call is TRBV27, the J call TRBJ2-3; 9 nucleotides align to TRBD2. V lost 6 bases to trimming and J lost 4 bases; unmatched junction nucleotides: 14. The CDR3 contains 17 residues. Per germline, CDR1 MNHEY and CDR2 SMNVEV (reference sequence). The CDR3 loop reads CASSPRGRGRAPDTQYF. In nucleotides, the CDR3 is TGTGCCAGCAGCCCTCGGGGGCGCGGGAGGGCCCCAGATACGCAGTATTTT.

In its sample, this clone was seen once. The CDR3 protein is CASSSQGFQETQYF. In nucleotides, the CDR3 is TGTGCCAGCAGCTCACAGGGATTCCAAGAGACCCAGTACTTC. J is TRBJ2-5 and V is TRBV5-8; D may be TRBD1 (6 bases). The ends were cut back, 3 bases at V and 1 base at J, with 10 bases in the middle. Germline assignment: CDR1 SGHTS and CDR2 YDEGEE. The CDR3 length is 14 residues.

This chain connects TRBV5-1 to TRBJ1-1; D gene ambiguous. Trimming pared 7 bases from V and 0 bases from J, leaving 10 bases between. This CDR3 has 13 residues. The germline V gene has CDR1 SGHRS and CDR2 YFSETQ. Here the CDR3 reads CASAEGMNTEAFF. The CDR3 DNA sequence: TGCGCCAGCGCGGAGGGAATGAACACTGAAGCTTTCTTT.

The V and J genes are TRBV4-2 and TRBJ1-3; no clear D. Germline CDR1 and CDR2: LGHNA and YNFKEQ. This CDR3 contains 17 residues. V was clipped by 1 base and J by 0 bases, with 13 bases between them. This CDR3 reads CASSQGLVSSSGNTIYF. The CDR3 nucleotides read TGTGCCAGCAGCCAAGGGTTGGTGAGTTCCTCTGGAAACACCATATATTTT.

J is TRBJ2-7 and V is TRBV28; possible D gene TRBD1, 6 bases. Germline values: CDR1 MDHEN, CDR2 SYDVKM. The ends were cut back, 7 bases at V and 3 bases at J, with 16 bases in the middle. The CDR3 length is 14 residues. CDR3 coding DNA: TGTGCCAGCACGATTAGGGGCAGGGGCTACGAGCAGTACTTC. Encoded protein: CASTIRGRGYEQYF.

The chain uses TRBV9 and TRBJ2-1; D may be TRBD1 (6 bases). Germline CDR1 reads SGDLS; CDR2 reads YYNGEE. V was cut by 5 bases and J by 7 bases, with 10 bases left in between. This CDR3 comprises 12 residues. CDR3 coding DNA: TGTGCCAGCAGGGGCAGGGGAAATGAGCAGTTCTTC. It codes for CASRGRGNEQFF. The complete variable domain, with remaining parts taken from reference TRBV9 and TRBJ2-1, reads DSGVTQTPKHLITATGQRVTLRCSPRSGDLSVYWYQQSLDQGLQFLIQYYNGEERAKGNILERFSAQQFPDLHSELNLSSLELGDSALYFCASRGRGNEQFFGPGTRLTVL.

The CDR3 sequence is CASSLTPGTGDRWQYF. CDR3 nucleotide sequence: TGTGCCAGCAGCTTAACGCCCGGGACAGGGGACCGGTGGCAGTATTTT. The rearrangement joins TRBV7-3 to TRBJ2-3, with 10 bases aligning to TRBD1. Germline assignment: CDR1 SGHTA and CDR2 FQGTGA. The CDR3 is made up of 16 amino acids. The J segment lost 11 bases and the V segment lost 0 bases, leaving 11 bases of the junction unmatched.

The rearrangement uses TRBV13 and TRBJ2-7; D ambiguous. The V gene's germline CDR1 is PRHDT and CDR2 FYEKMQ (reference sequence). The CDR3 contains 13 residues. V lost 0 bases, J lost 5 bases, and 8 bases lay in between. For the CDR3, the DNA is TGTGCCAGCAGCTTAGGCAGGAACCACGAGCAGTACTTC. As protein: CASSLGRNHEQYF.

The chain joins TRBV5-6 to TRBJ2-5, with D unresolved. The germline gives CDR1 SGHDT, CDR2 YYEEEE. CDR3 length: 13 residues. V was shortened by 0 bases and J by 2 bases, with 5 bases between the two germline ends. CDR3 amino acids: CASSLGVQETQYF. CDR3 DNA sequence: TGTGCCAGCAGCTTGGGCGTACAAGAGACCCAGTACTTC.

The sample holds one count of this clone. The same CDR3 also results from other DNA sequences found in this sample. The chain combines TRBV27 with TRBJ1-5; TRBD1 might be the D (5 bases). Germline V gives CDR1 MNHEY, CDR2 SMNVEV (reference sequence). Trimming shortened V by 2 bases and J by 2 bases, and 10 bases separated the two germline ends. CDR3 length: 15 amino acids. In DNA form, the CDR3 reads TGTGCCAGCAGTTTAGGGGGATTCGGCAATCAGCCCCAGCATTTT. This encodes CASSLGGFGNQPQHF.

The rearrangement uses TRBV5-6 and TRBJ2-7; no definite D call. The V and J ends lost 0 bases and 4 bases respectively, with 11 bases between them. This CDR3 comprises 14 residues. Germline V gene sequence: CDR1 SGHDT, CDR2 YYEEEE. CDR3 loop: CASSLVRAQYEQYF. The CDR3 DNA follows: TGTGCCAGCAGCTTGGTTAGGGCCCAATACGAGCAGTACTTC.

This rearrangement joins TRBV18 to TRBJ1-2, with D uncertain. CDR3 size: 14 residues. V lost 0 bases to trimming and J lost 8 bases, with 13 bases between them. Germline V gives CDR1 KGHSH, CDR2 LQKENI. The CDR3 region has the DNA TGTGCCAGCTCACCACCGACGCTAAAGGAAGGCTACACCTTC. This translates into CASSPPTLKEGYTF.

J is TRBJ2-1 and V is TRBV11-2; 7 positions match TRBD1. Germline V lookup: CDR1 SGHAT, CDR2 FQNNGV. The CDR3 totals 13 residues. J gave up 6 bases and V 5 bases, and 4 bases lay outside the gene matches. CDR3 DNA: TGTGCCAGCAGCACGGGACAGCTCAATGAGCAGTTCTTC. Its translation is CASSTGQLNEQFF.